This T cell receptor beta chain was documented in a study of T cell responses to AZD1222 COVID-19 vaccine. CDR1 and CDR2 from the germline V gene are SGHAT and FQNNGV. V dropped 1 base and J dropped 8 bases, with 17 bases sitting between them. CDR3 length equals 15 residues. Some clones are missing from TCRdb's copy, which holds only in-frame ones; the method was immunoSEQ multiplex PCR. Among 110,000 to 150,000 clones listed, about nine tenths were seen once. The gene calls are TRBV11-2 and TRBJ1-1; D ambiguous. The sample here was peripheral blood, taken on day 0 of AZD1222 vaccination. The origin of this receptor is an adult in good health. The CDR3 region is CASSLAEWQRKEAFF. CDR3 DNA sequence: TGTGCCAGCAGCTTAGCGGAGTGGCAGCGCAAAGAAGCTTTCTTT.